These T cell receptor beta chains were read from a single sample in a study of shared clonotypes between healthy human individuals. The table came from immunoSEQ multiplex PCR; TCRdb's copy has only in-frame clones and leaves some out. The top ten hold 0.5% to 0.65% of the sample, which has more than 900,000 clones, 70% to 80% seen once. Source material: memory CD4+ T cells from PBMCs. The receptors originated from a man younger than 30 in good health. Some clones in this sample may be carry-over from other donors' samples. CDR3s include the opening cysteine and the closing phenylalanine or tryptophan. The D gene is left open where the match is weak. Rows give clone size only sometimes, using once, few, many, or a class for an expanded clone.

J: TRBJ2-2
D: NA
length: 16
V: TRBV7-3
size: once
CDR3: CASSLTWIGGTGELFF
DNA: TGTGCCAGCAGCTTAACATGGATAGGCGGCACCGGGGAGCTGTTTTTT

J: TRBJ1-4
D: NA
length: 14
V: TRBV27
size: NA
CDR3: CASGRLWVNEKLFF
DNA: TGTGCCAGCGGAAGGCTTTGGGTTAATGAAAAACTGTTTTTT

J: TRBJ2-7
D: TRBD2
length: 14
V: TRBV9
size: few
CDR3: CASSQAGMSYEQYF
DNA: TGTGCCAGCAGCCAAGCGGGGATGTCCTACGAGCAGTACTTC

J: TRBJ2-5
D: NA
length: 13
V: TRBV2
size: NA
CDR3: CASTTTQQETQYF
DNA: TGTGCCAGCACTACGACGCAGCAAGAGACCCAGTACTTC

J: TRBJ2-3
D: NA
length: 16
V: TRBV18
size: NA
CDR3: CASSPPSAGGTDTQYF
DNA: TGTGCCAGCTCACCACCCTCCGCTGGGGGCACAGATACGCAGTATTTT

J: TRBJ2-7
D: NA
length: 17
V: TRBV21-1
size: NA
CDR3: CARQQGLGSGIPNEQYF
DNA: TGTGCCAGACAACAGGGTTTGGGTAGCGGGATTCCCAACGAGCAGTACTTC

J: TRBJ1-2
D: TRBD1
length: 12
V: TRBV2
size: NA
CDR3: CASRDRGYGYTF
DNA: TGTGCCAGCAGGGACAGGGGTTATGGCTACACCTTC

J: TRBJ2-2
D: NA
length: 15
V: TRBV7-9
size: NA
CDR3: CASSLVPIKAGELFF
DNA: TGTGCCAGCAGCTTAGTTCCGATTAAGGCCGGGGAGCTGTTTTTT

J: TRBJ1-5
D: TRBD1
length: 16
V: TRBV28
size: NA
CDR3: CASVQLGQGGNQPQHF
DNA: TGTGCCAGCGTCCAACTGGGGCAGGGGGGCAATCAGCCCCAGCATTTT

J: TRBJ1-5
D: TRBD1
length: 14
V: TRBV7-9
size: NA
CDR3: CASSGTGLNQPQHF
DNA: TGTGCCAGCAGCGGGACAGGACTCAATCAGCCCCAGCATTTT

J: TRBJ2-1
D: NA
length: 13
V: TRBV7-3
size: NA
CDR3: CASSSRDHNEQFF
DNA: TGTGCCAGCAGCTCCCGGGACCACAATGAGCAGTTCTTC

J: TRBJ2-7
D: NA
length: 16
V: TRBV5-4
size: NA
CDR3: CASSLAIGPSGSEQYF
DNA: TGTGCCAGCAGCTTGGCCATAGGTCCGAGTGGAAGCGAGCAGTACTTC

J: TRBJ1-2
D: TRBD1
length: 11
V: TRBV6-6
size: NA
CDR3: CASKGGSGYTF
DNA: TGTGCCAGCAAAGGGGGCTCTGGCTACACCTTC

J: TRBJ1-5
D: NA
length: 13
V: TRBV28
size: NA
CDR3: CASGAHSNQPQHF
DNA: TGTGCCAGCGGGGCGCATAGCAATCAGCCCCAGCATTTT

J: TRBJ2-2
D: NA
length: 16
V: TRBV18
size: NA
CDR3: CASSPLLLWNTGELFF
DNA: TGTGCCAGCTCACCCCTACTCCTGTGGAACACCGGGGAGCTGTTTTTT

J: TRBJ1-2
D: NA
length: 13
V: TRBV2
size: NA
CDR3: CASSEESRYGYTF
DNA: TGTGCCAGCAGTGAGGAGTCTAGGTATGGCTACACCTTC

J: TRBJ2-4
D: NA
length: 16
V: TRBV9
size: once
CDR3: CASSVAGVGAKNIQYF
DNA: TGTGCCAGCAGCGTAGCTGGGGTCGGCGCCAAAAACATTCAGTACTTC